This is a list of T cell receptor beta chains from one sample in a study of breast tumors, draining lymph nodes, adjacent tissues. TCRdb reprocessed the multiplex PCR reads with MiXCR, giving one entry per CDR3 protein. Here the sample spans roughly 49,000 distinct CDR3 sequences, around 40% being singletons. The sample comprised breast tumor tissue. These receptors were obtained from a female donor with breast cancer. Some clones in this sample may be carry-over from other donors' samples. The CDR3 runs from the conserved cysteine through the conserved F or W. A D gene is named only where the DNA matches it firmly. The size field is filled for only some rows; it gives once, few, many or a size class.

J gene | D gene | clone size | V gene | CDR3 DNA | CDR3 protein
TRBJ1-5 | TRBD1 | many | TRBV4-1 | TGCGCCAGCAGACAAACAGGGGACTTCAATCAGCCCCAGCATTTT | CASRQTGDFNQPQHF
TRBJ2-1 | TRBD2 | many | TRBV6-4 | TGTGCCAGCAGTGACTCGACTAGCGGGAGCAATGAGCAGTTCTTC | CASSDSTSGSNEQFF
TRBJ2-7 | TRBD2 | - | TRBV20-1 | TGCAGTGGGGGGGCGGGAGGGCCTCGCGAGCAGTACTTC | CSGGAGGPREQYF
TRBJ1-5 | - | - | TRBV20-1 | TGCAGTGCTAGTCCCAAGAGCAATCAGCCCCAGCATTTT | CSASPKSNQPQHF
TRBJ2-1 | - | - | TRBV2 | TGTGCCAGCAGTGAGGGGTTTAGCCGGGGGGCCGAGAATGAGCAGTTCTTC | CASSEGFSRGAENEQFF
TRBJ1-2 | - | - | TRBV19 | TGTGCCAGTAGTACAAACCTCAGGGGTGGCTACACCTTC | CASSTNLRGGYTF
TRBJ2-7 | - | - | TRBV7-2 | TGTGCCAGCAGCCAAGATCTCGGGGGATCCTACGAGCAGTACTTC | CASSQDLGGSYEQYF
TRBJ2-3 | - | many | TRBV7-2 | TGTGCCAGCAGCCCAGAGGTTGCAGATACGCAGTATTTT | CASSPEVADTQYF
TRBJ2-7 | TRBD2 | - | TRBV10-2 | TGCGCCAGCAGCCTAGCGGGAGGGACCCACGAGCAGTACTTC | CASSLAGGTHEQYF
TRBJ2-3 | - | - | TRBV7-9 | TGTGCCAGTAGCTCCGGGGGCAGGGGAAACAATCAGCCCCAGTATTTT | CASSSGGRGNNQPQYF
TRBJ1-3 | TRBD1 | many | TRBV28 | TGTGCCAGCAGTCCCGTGACAGGGTTTGGTGGAAACACCATATATTTT | CASSPVTGFGGNTIYF
TRBJ2-7 | - | - | TRBV4-1 | TGTGCCAGCAGCCAGGCTAATGGGCTCGGGCAGTACTTC | CASSQANGLGQYF
TRBJ1-5 | - | many | TRBV27 | TGTGCCAGCAGGGCCGGGACCATCAATCAGCCCCAGCATTTT | CASRAGTINQPQHF
TRBJ2-1 | - | - | TRBV10-2 | TGCGCCAGCATAGGTGGGCTCACCAATGAGCAGTCCTTC | CASIGGLTNEQSF
TRBJ2-3 | - | - | TRBV24-1 | TGTGCCACCAGTGTTTTAGATACGCAGTATTTT | CATSVLDTQYF
TRBJ1-5 | TRBD1 | - | TRBV7-6 | TGTGCCAGCAGACCCGGGACAGGGATCGTGACCCAGCATTTT | CASRPGTGIVTQHF
TRBJ1-6 | - | - | TRBV12-3/TRBV12-4 | TGTGCCAGCACCCTCGTGGGGGAGTATAATTCACCCCTCCACTTT | CASTLVGEYNSPLHF
TRBJ2-7 | TRBD2 | - | TRBV5-1 | TGCGCCAGCAGCGAGACTGCAATTGGACTAGCGGGGTACGAGCAGTACTTC | CASSETAIGLAGYEQYF
TRBJ2-6 | - | many | TRBV30 | TGTGCCTGGAGTGTACCCCCCTCTTCTGCTGGGGCCAACGTCCTGACTTTC | CAWSVPPSSAGANVLTF
TRBJ2-2 | TRBD2 | many | TRBV20-1 | TGCTGCTTAGCGGGAGCGAACACCGGGGAGCTGTTTTTT | CCLAGANTGELFF
TRBJ2-6 | - | many | TRBV4-3 | TGCGCCAGCAGCCGAGACACCTCTGGGGCCAACGTCCTGACTTTC | CASSRDTSGANVLTF
TRBJ2-7 | - | many | TRBV11-1 | TGTGCCAGCAGCTTATTCGGGGACGAGCAGTACTTC | CASSLFGDEQYF
TRBJ2-5 | TRBD2 | many | TRBV3-1 | TGTGCCAGCAGCCATTTGATGCGGGAGGGGGGAGAGACCCAGTACTTC | CASSHLMREGGETQYF
TRBJ2-5 | TRBD2 | - | TRBV20-1 | TGCAGTGCCCGCTTAGCGGGAGTTGAGACCCAGTACTTC | CSARLAGVETQYF
TRBJ2-3 | TRBD2 | - | TRBV20-1 | TGCAGTGCTAGAGGGGGAGCGGGAGGAGATACGCAGTATTTT | CSARGGAGGDTQYF